The present T cell receptor beta chain was sequenced within a study of technical replicates of blood from a handful of donors (dated by TCRdb to 2015 to 2018). CDR3 length: 16 amino acids, cysteine to phenylalanine. Solely the CDR3 DNA is kept, with 48 bases framed from the first base. Trimming at the junction amounts to 0 bases on V and 4 bases on J, and the germline ends lie 15 bases apart. From the germline V gene, CDR1 is SGDLS and CDR2 is YYNGEE. Libraries were constructed by the immunoSEQ multiplex PCR assay. The source is immuneACCESS, and TCRdb retained only in-frame sequences with V and J called. Part of the clones is not carried over; for the studies checked, unresolved V genes explain less than half of this, and the remainder is unexplained. A total of 80,000 to 95,000 clones appear in this sample, about 94% of them only once. Of the sample, roughly 0.22% falls within the top ten clones.

As concerns this clone: There is no known antigen for this receptor. Per-base qualities were not stored, and no clone one base away is much larger.

Sequenced material: T cells isolated from PBMCs. The sequence derives from a human donor in good health. The receptor chain draws on TRBV9 and TRBJ2-3, and perhaps TRBD1 as D gene, on 5 matching bases. The encoded CDR3 is CASSVALQGGPDTQYF. The base sequence is TGTGCCAGCAGCGTAGCTCTCCAGGGTGGGCCAGATACGCAGTATTTT.